One T cell receptor (beta chain) is described in this entry. This receptor's antigen is unknown. No base quality information exists; no much larger clone differs at one position. These data originate in a study of blood T cell repertoires in COVID-19 (dated by TCRdb to 2020 to 2022). Context from the whole study: The collaborator samples originated in the United States, Italy and Spain and spanned the acute and convalescent phases of COVID-19. Deeply sampled blood TCRbeta repertoires from subjects exposed to, actively infected with, or recovered from COVID-19 were included in the dataset. Where available, HLA class I and class II types were taken from metadata supplied by the sample provider and were not determined by assay-based typing. The prospective study material was composed of cDNA or gDNA derived from T cells, B-cell-depleted T cells, or PBMCs. The repertoires were released in a freely available public database meant as a resource for research on the immune response to SARS-CoV-2. Nearly every sample came with metadata listing a de-identified subject ID, COVID-19 status, age in years and sex. The samples were drawn from two sources: the first 160 participants of the ongoing ImmuneRACE study, and approximately 1,300 subjects contributed by 6 global collaborators.

Participants in the prospective study were enrolled through a virtual design, were aged about 18 to 100 years, and lived in 24 United States geographic areas. In the prospective study, participants were assigned to cohorts based on the clinical history participants reported in a screening survey and a study questionnaire. In the prospective study, whole blood, serum and a nasopharyngeal or oropharyngeal swab were collected from each participant by mobile phlebotomists. Additional blood draws and questionnaires over an approximately two-month period could optionally be provided by prospective study participants. Blood samples from the prospective study were shipped frozen or at room temperature prior to DNA extraction. TCRbeta CDR3 regions were amplified from genomic DNA by means of the immunoSEQ Assay, a bias-controlled multiplex PCR. The authors' pipeline ran thus. Within the assay, amplification of reference gene primers was used to estimate how many nucleated cells each sample contained. To quantify the absolute abundance of each unique TCRbeta CDR3 rearrangement, sequence reads were collapsed and filtered. For each sample, productive Simpson clonality was calculated by taking the square root of Simpson's diversity index across productive rearrangements. What TCRdb holds here is the immuneACCESS table cut down to in-frame rearrangements. Part of the clones is not present; checked against another copy, under half of the missing clones reflect an unresolved V gene, and the others are unexplained. D and trimming come from the DNA, and the V and J calls and clone size come from that table. This sample lists approximately 220,000 clones; approximately 80% were detected once. In total, the top ten clones hold 1.3% of the sample.

The CDR3 spans 17 residues, from the cysteine through the phenylalanine. Only the CDR3 portion is preserved as DNA: 51 bases, with reading frame beginning at the first base. From V the trimming removes 4 bases and from J it removes 4 bases, while the gene matches leave 6 bases of the junction unaccounted for. CDR1 and CDR2 (MDHEN, SYDVKM) derive from the germline V gene. The full study reports these points: The amount of clinical and demographic metadata varied by source and participant and was provided uncurated.

The source of this sequence is a middle-aged woman with acute COVID-19. This chain joins TRBV28 to TRBJ2-1, with 14 middle bases fitting TRBD2. Sequenced: PBMCs or T cells enriched from blood (not recorded which). This receptor has the CDR3 CASSSGTSGGPYNEQFF. The DNA sequence reads TGTGCCAGCAGTTCTGGGACTAGCGGGGGCCCATACAATGAGCAGTTCTTC. The CDR3, completed at both ends by the reference TRBV28 and TRBJ2-1 genes, gives the full variable domain DVKVTQSSRYLVKRTGEKVFLECVQDMDHENMFWYRQDPGLGLRLIYFSYDVKMKEKGDIPEGYSVSREKKERFSLILESASTNQTSMYLCASSSGTSGGPYNEQFFGPGTRLTVL.